This TCR beta chain derives from a study of shared clonotypes between healthy human individuals (dated by TCRdb to the early 2020s). Turning to the overall study: A couple of women and a few men aged 18 to 49 years were included in the cohort. To estimate repertoire size and how much clonotypes are shared between individuals, the study performed deep sequencing of blood TCR repertoires from a handful of healthy adults. Libraries were prepared and TCR repertoires were sequenced by different laboratories using diverse techniques, in order to increase sequencing depth and limit assay-specific biases. Between about 0.8 and 9 billion PBMCs per donor were obtained by leukapheresis. For each donor, three plates each were used for CD4 naive and CD4 memory, two plates were used for CD8 naive, and one plate was used for CD8 memory.

Here is what the overall study found, with its caveats: Larger estimated clonotype richness was generally found for naive subsets than for memory subsets. Across a few donors, 4.5% to 6.5% of naive CD4, 3% to 4% of naive CD8, 2.3% of memory CD4, and 0.4% of memory CD8 clonotypes were shared. Compared with non-shared clonotypes, the clonotypes found in all four sorted-subset donors had higher generation probabilities. Pairwise subsampling indicated that sequencing depth was expected to affect the degree of clonotype sharing among donors. Incomplete sequencing was indicated by rarefaction of sorted-subset datasets, despite the large sequencing depth. Because the study included a small number of donors, the genetic and exposure-history diversity represented was limited. Sampling was restricted to blood, and TCR repertoires in tissues likely differ from the TCR repertoires found in blood.

V is cut by 4 bases and J by 6 bases, and the space between the germline ends is 13 bases. The CDR3 sequence holds 13 residues, the cysteine and phenylalanine included. Of the read, only the CDR3 DNA is kept; its 39 bases are in frame from base 1. CDR1 and CDR2 are drawn from the germline V gene: SGHRS, YFSETQ. Using the deep immunoSEQ assay, multiplex PCR amplified TCR CDR3 regions from genomic DNA. Extracted genomic DNA from each cell subset was spread evenly across all wells of several immunoSEQ 96-well plates, with each plate serving as a replicate. For sorted subsets, each replicate PCR was loaded with approximately 200 ng genomic DNA, equivalent to 30,000 or so T cell genomes. Purified libraries were measured with a Qubit 3.0 fluorometer, size-checked on a Bioanalyzer 2100, and measured again with the KAPA Library Quantification kit. A separate single-read 150-cycle Illumina NextSeq 550 flow cell was used to sequence each immunoSEQ 96-well plate. In the source study's methods: The immunoSEQ output contained only junctional sequences without quality scores, so filtering could not match that applied to full-length reads. Sequences were annotated with PyIR, a Python wrapper for IgBLAST v1.9, and V/J genes and CDR3 were assigned using IMGT germline references. Any read was removed if the V/J assignment was weak (E-value above 1e-6), the CDR3 was missing, or the read contained stop codons, out-of-frame junctions, or ambiguous translated residues. V3J clonotypes were defined as sequences sharing an identical inferred V gene, J gene, and CDR3 amino acid sequence. Percentage overlap between repertoires was computed as shared unique clonotypes divided by the size of the smaller repertoire. Richness of each repertoire was evaluated using RTK rarefaction, the Chao1 estimator, and Recon v2.1 estimates of unobserved clonotypes. Generation probabilities for all TCRbeta clonotypes obtained by the gDNA method from a handful of donors were computed using OLGA. TCRdb stores this immuneACCESS table with in-frame sequences only. Part of the clones is absent; in the studies checked, under half of the shortfall reflects unresolved V genes, and no reason is known for the rest. V and J calls and clone size follow that table, whereas D and trimming were derived from the DNA. Across this sample there are just over 2,000,000 clones, with about 95% seen only once. Around 1.1% of the sample rests with the top ten.

Note on this clone: Its antigen target is currently unknown. No quality values exist for individual bases; no much larger clone is one base distant.

CD8 naive samples were obtained by positive selection for CCR7 among CD45RO-negative cells, yielding a CD45RA+CCR7+ population from which TemRA cells were excluded. Healthy HIV-negative adults with no recently reported acute infections or vaccinations were included as donors. Every donor was a Caucasian adult residing in Nashville, Tennessee, USA. Blood was collected by leukapheresis, and PBMCs were isolated by Ficoll-Histopaque density gradient centrifugation and then cryopreserved in liquid nitrogen vapor phase. Analytical flow cytometry was used to check the purity and quantity of every magnetically sorted T cell population. Each sorted fraction had its genomic DNA isolated and then quantified by UV absorbance on a Nanodrop 2000c.

The receptor was isolated from a man younger than 30 in good health. The specimen sequenced was naive CD8+ T cells sorted from blood. The sample's cell subset or site label is to be understood as: CD45RA+CCR7+. The chain is encoded by TRBV5-1 joined to TRBJ1-2; no D gene can be assigned with confidence. The CDR3 loop reads CASSPHGTDGYTF. The DNA sequence is TGCGCCAGCAGCCCACATGGTACCGATGGCTACACCTTC. The full variable domain, completed from the reference TRBV5-1 and TRBJ1-2 proteins outside the CDR3, reads KAGVTQTPRYLIKTRGQQVTLSCSPISGHRSVSWYQQTPGQGLQFLFEYFSETQRNKGNFPGRFSGRQFSNSRSEMNVSTLELGDSALYLCASSPHGTDGYTFGSGTRLTVV.